These 17 T cell receptor beta chains came from one sample sequenced in a study of cytomegalovirus exposure and HLA in healthy donors. This PCR relied on a set of 60 Vbeta primers and 13 Jbeta primers. TCRdb's copy holds only in-frame clones and misses some; the assay was immunoSEQ multiplex PCR. The sample consists of under 110,000 clones, about four fifths of them appearing once. The sequenced sample was PBMCs. The receptors derive from a woman in her 50s in good health and CMV-seropositive.

This chain uses TRBV5-5 with TRBJ2-5, with a possible D match to TRBD1 (6 bases). The CDR3 extends over 15 amino acids. Germline CDR1 and CDR2: SGHKS and YYEKEE (reference sequence). The V end lost 0 bases, the J end lost 1 base, and 10 bases lay between the germline ends. CDR3 bases: TGTGCCAGCAGCTTGGGGGGGCCGACCCAAGAGACCCAGTACTTC. It is translated as CASSLGGPTQETQYF.

CDR3: CASTRQGTASIGYTF. CDR3 DNA: TGTGCCAGTACCCGACAGGGGACGGCGTCTATTGGCTACACCTTC. The V and J genes are TRBV19 and TRBJ1-2; 8 nucleotides agree with TRBD1. Trimming at V came to 7 bases and at J to 7 bases, leaving 14 bases not matched to a gene. Germline CDR1 and CDR2: LNHDA and SQIVND (reference sequence). The CDR3 is 15 residues long.

The chain combines TRBV4-1 with TRBJ1-5; D might be TRBD1 (6 bases). V was trimmed by 0 bases and J by 6 bases, leaving 15 bases between them. From germline, CDR1 is MGHRA and CDR2 YSYEKL. This CDR3 region has 16 residues. The chain's CDR3 is CASSQDGGAGGQPQHF. Here the CDR3 DNA reads TGCGCCAGCAGCCAAGATGGGGGGGCGGGGGGTCAGCCCCAGCATTTT.

The genes are TRBV5-1 and TRBJ2-1, with 7 nucleotides matching TRBD2. Germline CDR1 and CDR2: SGHRS and YFSETQ. V shed 0 bases and J 0 bases; nucleotides not matched to a gene: 24. This CDR3 has 23 residues. In DNA form, the CDR3 reads TGCGCCAGCAGCTTGGTGGTTTTCAGCGGGGCCTTATCTCCGGGGAGCTCCTACAATGAGCAGTTCTTC. This gives the protein CASSLVVFSGALSPGSSYNEQFF.

The V call is TRBV19, the J call TRBJ1-6; TRBD1 is a possible D gene (5 bases). Trimming left V 9 bases short and J 5 bases short, with 14 bases between. CDR1 is LNHDA, CDR2 SQIVND, per germline (reference sequence). The CDR3 sequence is 14 residues long. The CDR3 DNA follows: TGTGCCAGCGGGGGGTTATCGGATAATTCACCCCTCCACTTT. It codes for CASGGLSDNSPLHF.

This clone appeared once. The chain couples TRBV13 to TRBJ2-2, with 15 positions matching TRBD2. Germline V gene lookup returns CDR1 PRHDT and CDR2 FYEKMQ (reference sequence). J lost 2 bases, V lost 3 bases, and 13 bases had no gene match. This CDR3 contains 21 residues. The CDR3 here is CASSFTQPGLAGGQNTGELFF. Written as DNA, the CDR3 is TGTGCCAGCAGCTTCACTCAACCGGGACTAGCGGGGGGCCAAAACACCGGGGAGCTGTTTTTT.

This chain connects TRBV9 to TRBJ1-1; 7 bases are a match to TRBD1. V dropped 4 bases and J dropped 8; count of bases not matched to a gene: 11. CDR1 is SGDLS, CDR2 YYNGEE, per germline. The CDR3 loop spans 14 amino acids. The CDR3 bases are TGTGCCAGCAGCACACACCAGGGGGGCAGGGAAGCTTTCTTT. This sequence encodes CASSTHQGGREAFF.

The chain carries TRBV9 and TRBJ2-1; 10 nucleotides align to TRBD2. Unmatched junction bases numbered 11, after V lost 3 bases and J lost 2 bases. The CDR3 sequence is 18 residues long. In germline, CDR1 is SGDLS, CDR2 YYNGEE. CDR3 amino acids: CASSGENLAGDPYNEQFF. The CDR3 DNA is TGTGCCAGCAGCGGGGAGAATCTAGCGGGAGATCCCTACAATGAGCAGTTCTTC.

The chain has TRBV5-1 and TRBJ1-3; the match to TRBD1 covers 9 bases. There are 15 residues in the CDR3. V shed 3 bases, J shed 9 bases, and the junction held 10 bases outside the gene matches. CDR1 is SGHRS and CDR2 is YFSETQ in the germline V gene. Here the CDR3 DNA reads TGCGCCAGCAGCTCGGGACAGGGAGAGGAAAGCACCATATATTTT. Encoded protein: CASSSGQGEESTIYF. The variable domain in full, with the rest retrieved from reference TRBV5-1 and TRBJ1-3, is KAGVTQTPRYLIKTRGQQVTLSCSPISGHRSVSWYQQTPGQGLQFLFEYFSETQRNKGNFPGRFSGRQFSNSRSEMNVSTLELGDSALYLCASSSGQGEESTIYFGEGSWLTVV.

This chain uses TRBV9 with TRBJ1-6; D perhaps matches TRBD1 (5 bases). V gave up 1 base and J gave up 6 bases, with 8 bases separating them. The CDR3 is 14 amino acids. The germline V gene encodes CDR1 SGDLS and CDR2 YYNGEE. CDR3 protein: CASSVSGGNSPLHF. The CDR3 DNA reads as TGTGCCAGCAGCGTAAGCGGGGGTAATTCACCCCTCCACTTT.

This chain connects TRBV2 to TRBJ2-3; D possibly corresponds to TRBD1 (5 bases). Between the trimmed V and J ends, which lost 4 bases and 1 base, there was a span of 12 bases. This CDR3 comprises 15 residues. Per the germline V gene, CDR1 is SNHLY and CDR2 is FYNNEI. CDR3 nucleotide sequence: TGTGCCAGCAGTGTTACAGGAACCCGCACAGATACGCAGTATTTT. As protein: CASSVTGTRTDTQYF.

This chain uses TRBV30 with TRBJ1-2, with D possibly being TRBD1 (6 bases). This CDR3 contains 16 residues. The germline CDR1 and CDR2 sequences are GTSNPN and SVGIG (reference sequence). The V gene lost 4 bases and the J gene lost 2 bases, with 20 bases spanning the gap. The CDR3 reads CAWISGTGPGNYGYTF. The CDR3 nucleotides are TGTGCCTGGATATCAGGAACAGGGCCGGGGAACTATGGCTACACCTTC. Full variable domain (remainder filled in from reference TRBV30 and TRBJ1-2): SQTIHQWPATLVQPVGSPLSLECTVEGTSNPNLYWYRQAAGRGLQLLFYSVGIGQISSEVPQNLSASRPQDRQFILSSKKLLLSDSGFYLCAWISGTGPGNYGYTFGSGTRLTVV.

The gene calls are TRBV7-8 and TRBJ1-2; 9 bases are shared with TRBD1. The junction had 12 bases not matched to a gene; V was cut back by 3 bases and J by 7 bases. Germline V lookup: CDR1 SGHVS, CDR2 FQNEAQ. The CDR3 covers 16 residues. CDR3 coding DNA: TGTGCCAGCAGCTTCCTACCGGGACAGGGAACAGGTGGCTACACCTTC. This encodes CASSFLPGQGTGGYTF.

This chain connects TRBV7-2 to TRBJ2-1; a weak D match, TRBD2 (6 bases). In germline, CDR1 is SGHTA, CDR2 FQGNSA. The CDR3 has 10 amino acids. CDR3 sequence: CGEGGGEQFF. The CDR3 coding sequence is TGTGGCGAGGGAGGAGGTGAGCAGTTCTTC. The full variable domain, with the rest looked up from reference TRBV7-2 and TRBJ2-1, is GAGVSQSPSNKVTEKGKDVELRCDPISGHTALYWYRQSLGQGLEFLIYFQGNSAPDKSGLPSDRFSAERTGGSVSTLTIQRTQQEDSAVYLCGEGGGEQFFGPGTRLTVL.

The chain links TRBV5-1 to TRBJ2-3; 7 bases map to TRBD1. The length of the CDR3 is 15 residues. From germline, CDR1 is SGHRS and CDR2 YFSETQ. Germline trimming cut 4 bases from V and 0 bases from J; bases unmatched to any gene: 5. CDR3 sequence (DNA): TGCGCCAGCAGCAGAGGGACAGATAGCACAGATACGCAGTATTTT. This translates into CASSRGTDSTDTQYF. The full variable domain, its missing parts supplied by reference TRBV5-1 and TRBJ2-3, is KAGVTQTPRYLIKTRGQQVTLSCSPISGHRSVSWYQQTPGQGLQFLFEYFSETQRNKGNFPGRFSGRQFSNSRSEMNVSTLELGDSALYLCASSRGTDSTDTQYFGPGTRLTVL.

This chain uses TRBV5-6 with TRBJ2-3, with a tentative D call TRBD1 (5 bases). Germline V gene data show CDR1 as SGHDT and CDR2 as YYEEEE. Deletions cut 10 bases from V and 2 bases from J, with 14 bases between. This CDR3 is built from 13 residues. CDR3: CAASDSLTDTQYF. The CDR3 region has the DNA TGTGCCGCCTCAGACAGCCTCACAGATACGCAGTATTTT.

This chain uses TRBV5-1 with TRBJ1-1; weak D call: TRBD1 (6 bases). This CDR3 has 15 amino acids. The V end was cut by 0 bases, the J end by 1 base, with 10 bases between. Germline V gene data show CDR1 as SGHRS and CDR2 as YFSETQ. CDR3 amino acids: CASSLVGRGNTEAFF. The CDR3 region has the DNA TGCGCCAGCAGCTTGGTGGGCAGGGGGAACACTGAAGCTTTCTTT.